This T cell receptor beta chain originates from a study of blood T cell repertoires in COVID-19. The CDR3 totals 15 residues. The V segment lost 3 bases and the J segment 8 bases; nucleotides outside the gene matches: 7. Germline V lookup: CDR1 MGHDK, CDR2 SYGVNS. In the study's own analysis: Amplifying reference gene primers gave estimates of nucleated cell counts. Sequencing was performed with immunoSEQ multiplex PCR; in TCRdb, only in-frame clones are kept and a portion is missing. That table furnishes V, J and clone size, whereas the DNA furnished D and trimming. The repertoire includes more than 150,000 clones, 80% to 90% of them detected once, and around 2.5% sits in the top ten.

The TCR sequence derives from a woman in her 70s with acute or convalescent COVID-19. V usage is TRBV25-1 and J usage is TRBJ1-4; 9 bases map to TRBD1. What was sequenced was peripheral blood. The CDR3 reads CASSEPGQGSEKLFF. CDR3 coding DNA: TGTGCCAGCAGTGAGCCGGGACAGGGAAGCGAAAAACTGTTTTTT.